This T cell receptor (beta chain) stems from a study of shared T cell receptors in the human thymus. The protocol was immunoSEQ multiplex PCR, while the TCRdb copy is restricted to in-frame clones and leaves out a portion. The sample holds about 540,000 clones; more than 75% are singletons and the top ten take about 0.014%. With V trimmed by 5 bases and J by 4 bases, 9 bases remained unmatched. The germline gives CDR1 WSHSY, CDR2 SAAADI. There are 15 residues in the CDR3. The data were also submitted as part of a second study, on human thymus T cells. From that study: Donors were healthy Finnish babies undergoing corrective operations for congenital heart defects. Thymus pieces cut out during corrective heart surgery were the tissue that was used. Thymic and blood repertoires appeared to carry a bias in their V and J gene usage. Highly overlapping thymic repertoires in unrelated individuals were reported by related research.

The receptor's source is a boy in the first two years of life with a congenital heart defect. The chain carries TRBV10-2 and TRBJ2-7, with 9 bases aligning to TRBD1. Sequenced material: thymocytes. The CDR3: CASSRKGQGPYEQYF. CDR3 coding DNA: TGCGCCAGCAGTCGAAAGGGACAGGGACCTTACGAGCAGTACTTC.